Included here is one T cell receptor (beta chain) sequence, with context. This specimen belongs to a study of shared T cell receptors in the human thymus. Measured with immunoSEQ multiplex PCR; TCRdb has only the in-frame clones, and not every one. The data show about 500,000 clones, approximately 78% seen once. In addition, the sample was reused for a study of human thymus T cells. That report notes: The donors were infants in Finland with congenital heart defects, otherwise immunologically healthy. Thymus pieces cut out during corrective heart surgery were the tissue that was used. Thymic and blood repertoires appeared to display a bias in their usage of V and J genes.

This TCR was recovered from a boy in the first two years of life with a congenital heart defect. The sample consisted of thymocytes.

In DNA, the CDR3 is TGTGCCAGCAGCAATGTGTCAGGGAGGCAGGCGGACTACGAGCAGTACTTC. This translates into CASSNVSGRQADYEQYF. The chain has TRBV5-5 and TRBJ2-7; TRBD2 might be the D (6 bases). This CDR3 is 17 amino acids long. Trimming cost V 4 bases and J 3 bases, with 23 bases left between them. Germline loops: CDR1 SGHKS, CDR2 YYEKEE (reference sequence).